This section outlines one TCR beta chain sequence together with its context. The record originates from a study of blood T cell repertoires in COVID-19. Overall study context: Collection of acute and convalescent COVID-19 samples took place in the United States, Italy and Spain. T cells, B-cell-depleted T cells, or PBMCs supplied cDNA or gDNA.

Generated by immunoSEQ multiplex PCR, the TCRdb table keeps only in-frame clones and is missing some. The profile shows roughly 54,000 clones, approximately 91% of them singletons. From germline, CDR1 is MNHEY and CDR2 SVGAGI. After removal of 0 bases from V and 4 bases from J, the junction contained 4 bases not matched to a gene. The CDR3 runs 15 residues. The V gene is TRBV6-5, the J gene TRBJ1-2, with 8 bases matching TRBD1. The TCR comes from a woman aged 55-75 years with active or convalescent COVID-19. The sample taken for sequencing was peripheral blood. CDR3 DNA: TGTGCCAGCAGTTACTCGGGGACAGGACCCTATGGCTACACCTTC. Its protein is CASSYSGTGPYGYTF.